The count of the clone carrying this T cell receptor beta chain is one. The antigen remains unidentified. Combining a sample-barcoded 5' primer with a J-beta primer mix, a second PCR ran for roughly 6 to 12 cycles. Through a template-switch adaptor with 12 random nucleotides, each cDNA molecule received a tag. MiXCR, run by TCRdb on the 5' RACE reads, gives a single entry per CDR3 protein. The sample lists more than 700,000 distinct CDR3 sequences; about 55% were seen once. The CDR3 extends over 15 amino acids. The germline V gene encodes CDR1 SEHNR and CDR2 FQNEAQ (reference sequence). Deletions cut 3 bases from V and 8 bases from J, with 16 bases between. The extraction recovered at least 5 micrograms of total RNA per sample. These data belong to a study of blood T cells in healthy people across ages. Study-wide points: Compared with aged donors, long-lived donors showed fewer expanded clones, suggesting selection.

Specimen: blood. The V and J genes are TRBV7-9 and TRBJ1-4, with D tentatively TRBD1 (5 bases). This TCR was recovered from a man at least 80 years old in good health. CDR3 nucleotide sequence: TGTGCCAGCAGCTTGGGGACGGCGAGTTGGGAAAAACTGTTTTTT. Translation gives CASSLGTASWEKLFF.